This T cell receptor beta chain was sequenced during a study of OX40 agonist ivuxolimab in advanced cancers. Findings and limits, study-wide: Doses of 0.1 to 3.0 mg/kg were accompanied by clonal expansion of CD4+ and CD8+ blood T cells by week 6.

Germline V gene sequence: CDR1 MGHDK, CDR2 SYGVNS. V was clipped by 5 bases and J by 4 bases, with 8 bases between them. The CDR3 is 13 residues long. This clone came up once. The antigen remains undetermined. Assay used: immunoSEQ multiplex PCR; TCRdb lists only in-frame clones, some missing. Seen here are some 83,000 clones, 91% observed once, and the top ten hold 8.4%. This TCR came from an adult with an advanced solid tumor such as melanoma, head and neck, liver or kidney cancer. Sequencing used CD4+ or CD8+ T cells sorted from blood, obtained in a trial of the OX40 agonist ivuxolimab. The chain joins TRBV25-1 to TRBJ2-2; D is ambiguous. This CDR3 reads CASSLTFTGELFF. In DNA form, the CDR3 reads TGTGCCAGCAGTCTTACATTCACCGGGGAGCTGTTTTTT.